Sequencing of this TCR beta chain was carried out in a study of siplizumab effects on memory and regulatory T cells (dated by TCRdb to about 2019). The study in broad terms: The effect of the anti-CD2 antibody siplizumab on alloreactive T-cell subsets was examined in allogeneic mixed lymphocyte reactions constructed from human PBMCs. What the study reported, not specific to this receptor: Among mappable alloreactive CD4+ clones, the Treg-derived fraction averaged 68.8% with siplizumab versus about 27% in control reactions. Roughly 80-97% of proliferating CD4+ or CD8+ clones could not be assigned a naive or memory phenotype. Unstimulated naive T cells appeared more diverse than memory T cells, and naive cells seemed to contribute substantially to the alloresponse. The suppressive function of proliferating Tregs from siplizumab cultures was not functionally confirmed. The cumulative frequency of alloreactive sequences that could be traced back to unstimulated CD4+ memory T cells was significantly reduced by siplizumab. Sequences below about 10^-5 frequency were poorly captured, so only a minor fraction of alloreactive clones could be mapped to unstimulated subsets.

The library was made by the immunoSEQ multiplex PCR assay. Approximately 100,000 TCR templates per sample were assayed on the deep sequencing platform. Genomic DNA extracted from sorted T cells was used for TCRbeta CDR3 sequencing. From the authors' description of their analysis: The R programming language was used for clonal analysis of TCRbeta CDR3 data. Alloreactive CD4+ and CD8+ clones were defined by comparing unstimulated samples with post-reaction CFSE-low samples. Regulatory or non-regulatory origin was assigned to alloreactive CD4+ clones by matching of sequences to sorted unstimulated Treg and non-Treg repertoires. In its TCRdb copy, this immuneACCESS table keeps in-frame sequences only and misses some clones. Where compared with another copy, unresolved V genes explain less than half of these, and the others have no known cause. V, J and clone size derive from that table, while D and trimming were established from the DNA sequence. Recorded for this sample are roughly 97,000 clones; approximately 93% of them occurred a single time. The ten biggest clones cover approximately 0.62% of the sample.

TCRbeta CDR3 sequencing was performed on sorted unstimulated T cells and on proliferating T cells recovered from mixed lymphocyte reactions. Fresh whole blood from some eleven HLA-typed healthy donors was used to isolate PBMCs. To map where alloreactive clones came from, unstimulated CD4+ regulatory T cells were FACS-sorted. Trimming takes 5 bases off V and 2 bases off J; junction bases not matched to a gene: 9. Measured from the cysteine to the phenylalanine, the CDR3 is 16 residues long. Here the CDR3 DNA is all that survives: 48 bases in frame from base 1. The germline V gene encodes CDR1 SGHVS and CDR2 FQNEAQ. Comments on this clone: It lacks a known antigen. No much larger clonotype is one base removed from it; base qualities were not supplied.

This TCR came from a human donor in good health. Recombination linked TRBV7-8 to TRBJ1-3; 7 bases in between match TRBD1. The sequencing sample was made of Tregs sorted from blood. The CDR3 here reads CASSVQGFVPGNTIYF. The DNA sequence is given as TGTGCCAGCAGCGTACAGGGGTTTGTCCCTGGAAACACCATATATTTT.